This T cell receptor (beta chain) is from a study of OX40 agonist ivuxolimab in advanced cancers. In the study overall: Past anti-PD-1, anti-PD-L1 or anti-CTLA-4 therapy was accepted, and 40% had received some. Three patients responded partially, comprising one with hepatocellular carcinoma and two with cutaneous melanoma.

Findings of the study overall: Antigen specificity remained undetermined for the expanded peripheral T cells.

TCRdb keeps only in-frame clones here, not all; method: immunoSEQ multiplex PCR. The sample lists 70,000 or so clones; 75% to 90% were seen once. Germline CDR1 and CDR2: SGHTA and FQGNSA. Trimming left V 6 bases short and J 6 bases short, with 18 bases between. The CDR3 runs 15 residues. Comments on this clone: Its matching antigen is unknown.

This chain links TRBV7-2 with TRBJ2-1, with a possible D match to TRBD2 (5 bases). Specimen: CD4+ or CD8+ T cells sorted from blood, collected in a trial of the OX40 agonist ivuxolimab. The sequence was obtained from an adult with an advanced solid tumor such as melanoma, head and neck, liver or kidney cancer. CDR3 nucleotides: TGTGCCAGCAGAAGCGGAGGAGTCATCAGCAATGAGCAGTTCTTC. Translated, it gives CASRSGGVISNEQFF.